These 4 T cell receptor beta chains originate from one sample sequenced in a study of metastatic and nonmetastatic thyroid tumors. None of the patients had undergone any treatment ahead of thyroid surgery. MiXCR was used by TCRdb to re-call the PCR reads. Seen here are around 36,000 clones, roughly 29% observed once, and the top ten hold 7.8%. The sample taken for sequencing was blood. These receptors all come from a female donor with papillary thyroid cancer or a benign thyroid nodule (not recorded which). Some clones in this sample may be carry-over from other donors' samples.

V and J are TRBV7-2 and TRBJ2-7; TRBD1 is a possible D gene (6 bases). Germline V gene sequence: CDR1 SGHTA, CDR2 FQGNSA. V lost 5 bases to trimming and J lost 3 bases, with 14 bases between them. The CDR3 has 14 amino acids. In nucleotides, the CDR3 is TGTGCCAGCAGCATCCGGGACAAGATCTACGAGCAGTACTTC. This gives the protein CASSIRDKIYEQYF.

In its sample, this clone was seen a few times. Relative to the germline gene, one junction end is altered; a read error may explain this. J is TRBJ2-2 and V is TRBV27; D may match TRBD1 or TRBD2 (5 bases each). The germline V gene has CDR1 MNHEY and CDR2 SMNVEV (reference sequence). The CDR3 length is 14 residues. As DNA, the CDR3 is TGTGCCACCAACAGGAACATGGACACCGGGGAACTGTTTTTT. Residues: CATNRNMDTGELFF.

This clone is medium-sized within its sample. This rearrangement joins TRBV20-1 to TRBJ1-6; TRBD1 matches 11 bases. Germline V CDR1 and CDR2: DFQATT, SNEGSKA (reference sequence). After removal of 6 bases from V and 4 bases from J, the junction contained 14 bases not matched to a gene. The length of the CDR3 is 18 residues. The CDR3 nucleotides read TGCAGTGCCCCCCCCCGGACAGGGGGCCAAGGGTATAATTCACCCCTCCACTTT. This sequence encodes CSAPPRTGGQGYNSPLHF.

This clone has only one observation. The CDR3, as DNA: TGTGCCAGCAGCCTCACAGGGGAGGAGACCCAGTACTTC. Protein product: CASSLTGEETQYF. V is TRBV11-2 and J is TRBJ2-5; 7 bases fit TRBD1. V lost 5 bases, J lost 5 bases, and 5 bases stayed unmatched. Germline V gives CDR1 SGHAT, CDR2 FQNNGV. This CDR3 spans 13 amino acids.